This T cell receptor beta chain was sequenced in a study of blood T cell repertoires in COVID-19. About the research overall: Sample material is recorded as cDNA or gDNA derived from T cells, B-cell-depleted T cells, or PBMCs.

TCRdb keeps only in-frame clones here, not all; method: immunoSEQ multiplex PCR. The table lists a few hundred thousand clones, 80% to 90% of them singletons. Germline lookup yields CDR1 MNHEY and CDR2 SMNVEV (reference sequence). The CDR3 has 14 amino acids. With 8 bases removed from V and 11 bases from J, the gap between germline ends came to 21 bases. The J gene is TRBJ2-2, the V gene TRBV27; TRBD2 is a possible D gene (5 bases). Sequenced sample: PBMCs or T cells enriched from blood (not recorded which). This TCR derives from a woman aged 45-60 years who had recovered from COVID-19. CDR3 DNA: TGTGCCAGCCCCCATGTTGCACCCCGGGGTGAGCTGTTTTTT. It is translated as CASPHVAPRGELFF.